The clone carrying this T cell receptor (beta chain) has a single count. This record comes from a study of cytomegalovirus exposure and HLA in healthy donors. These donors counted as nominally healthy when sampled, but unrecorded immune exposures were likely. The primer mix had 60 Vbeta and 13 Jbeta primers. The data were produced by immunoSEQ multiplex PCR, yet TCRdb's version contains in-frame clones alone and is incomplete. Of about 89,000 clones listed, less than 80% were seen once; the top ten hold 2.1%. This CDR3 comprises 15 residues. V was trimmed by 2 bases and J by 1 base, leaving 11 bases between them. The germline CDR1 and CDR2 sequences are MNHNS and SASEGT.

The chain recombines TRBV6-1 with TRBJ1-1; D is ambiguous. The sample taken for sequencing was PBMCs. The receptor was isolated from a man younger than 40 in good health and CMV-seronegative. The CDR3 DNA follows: TGTGCCAGCAGTGAATTAGCCACGGGGAACACTGAAGCTTTCTTT. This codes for CASSELATGNTEAFF.